Presented here are 8 T cell receptor beta chains from one specimen sequenced in a study of blood T cells in healthy people across ages. Alongside a J-beta primer mix, a sample-barcoded 5' primer served in a second PCR lasting about 6 to 12 cycles. Each CDR3 protein gets one entry after TCRdb re-called the 5' RACE reads with MiXCR. This table has some 900,000 distinct CDR3 sequences, 25% to 35% appearing once. The sequenced sample consisted of blood. Receptors were obtained from a woman aged 80 or over in good health.

This clonotype was counted many times. This rearrangement joins TRBV5-1 to TRBJ1-5; TRBD1 might be the D (6 bases). The V gene's germline CDR1 is SGHRS and CDR2 YFSETQ. Trimming left V 4 bases short and J 1 base short, with 12 bases between. The CDR3 runs 15 residues. CDR3 sequence (DNA): TGCGCCAGCAGCCTGCAGGGACAAAGCAATCAGCCCCAGCATTTT. It yields the protein CASSLQGQSNQPQHF.

In this sample, this clonotype turned up a few times. Just one base apart from a much larger clone, this may be a read error. V usage is TRBV7-2 and J usage is TRBJ2-5; D remains unclear. Germline CDR1 and CDR2: SGHTA and FQGNSA. There are 16 residues in the CDR3. This CDR3 reads CASSLTSARYQEAQYF. The CDR3 DNA reads TGTGCCAGCAGCTTAACCAGCGCCCGGTACCAAGAGGCCCAGTACTTC.

This clonotype was picked up many times. The V gene is TRBV12-3 or TRBV12-4, the J gene TRBJ2-3; D ambiguous. V was pared by 6 bases and J by 3 bases, with 22 bases between. The CDR3 extends over 17 amino acids. The CDR3 here is CASRRSGGRMVTDTQYF. CDR3 nucleotides: TGTGCCAGCAGGCGCTCCGGTGGGCGCATGGTTACAGATACGCAGTATTTT.

The CDR3 sequence: CASSLRQAAITEAFF. The CDR3 DNA sequence: TGTGCCAGCAGTTTAAGACAGGCCGCAATTACTGAAGCTTTCTTT. The J gene is TRBJ1-1, the V gene TRBV12-3 or TRBV12-4, with D tentatively TRBD1 (6 bases). V gave up 2 bases and J gave up 5 bases, with 15 bases separating them. This CDR3 spans 15 amino acids.

V usage is TRBV14 and J usage is TRBJ2-7, with unresolved D. Trimming shortened V by 1 base and J by 3 bases, and 13 bases separated the two germline ends. Germline CDR1 SGHDN, CDR2 FVKESK. This CDR3 is built from 15 residues. In DNA, the CDR3 is TGTGCCAGCAGCCAAGTTGGATCCCTGAACTACGAGCAGTACTTC. Encoded protein: CASSQVGSLNYEQYF.

This clonotype was recorded at least ten times. The genes are TRBV20-1 and TRBJ2-7, with D hard to call. Per germline, CDR1 DFQATT and CDR2 SNEGSKA (reference sequence). Between the trimmed V and J ends, which lost 6 bases and 2 bases, there was a span of 17 bases. This CDR3 spans 14 amino acids. The CDR3 bases are TGCAGTGCCCCCGGGCCCCAGGACCCCTACGAGCAGTACTTC. Its protein product is CSAPGPQDPYEQYF.

This clonotype was found a few times. The chain carries TRBV20-1 and TRBJ1-3; the D is unclear. CDR3 length: 15 residues. Germline V gene data show CDR1 as DFQATT and CDR2 as SNEGSKA (reference sequence). V lost 0 bases, J lost 2 bases, and 11 bases lay in between. The CDR3 protein is CSARDIGGAGNTIYF. As DNA, the CDR3 is TGCAGTGCTAGAGATATAGGTGGGGCTGGAAACACCATATATTTT.

Concerning this clonotype itself: Since a much larger clone is just one base distant, this may be a read error. The V and J genes are TRBV5-6 and TRBJ2-7; no clear D gene. The V end lost 0 bases, the J end lost 7 bases, and 8 bases lay between the germline ends. Germline CDR1 SGHDT, CDR2 YYEEEE. The CDR3 consists of 12 residues. The CDR3 here is CASSLALREQYF. The CDR3 DNA reads as TGTGCCAGCAGCTTGGCCTTGCGTGAGCAGTACTTC.